Shown below are 12 T cell receptor beta chains from a single sample sequenced in a study of blood T cell repertoires in COVID-19. Some clones are missing from TCRdb's copy, which holds only in-frame ones; the method was immunoSEQ multiplex PCR. The sample contains 300,000 to 450,000 clones, around 84% of which appear only once. The sequenced sample consisted of peripheral blood. The receptors were sampled from a human donor in a cohort sampled during active COVID-19.

This CDR3 reads CASSVTGTNGPNEQFF. In DNA, the CDR3 is TGTGCCAGCAGCGTAACCGGGACAAACGGACCCAATGAGCAGTTCTTC. The chain has TRBV9 and TRBJ2-1, with D tentatively TRBD1 (6 bases). V shed 1 base and J shed 6 bases, with 17 bases lying between them. The germline CDR1 and CDR2 sequences are SGDLS and YYNGEE. The CDR3 extends over 16 amino acids. The variable domain in full, completed from reference TRBV9 and TRBJ2-1, reads DSGVTQTPKHLITATGQRVTLRCSPRSGDLSVYWYQQSLDQGLQFLIQYYNGEERAKGNILERFSAQQFPDLHSELNLSSLELGDSALYFCASSVTGTNGPNEQFFGPGTRLTVL.

The chain links TRBV5-1 to TRBJ2-5; 8 bases are shared with TRBD1. The CDR3 consists of 16 residues. The germline V gene encodes CDR1 SGHRS and CDR2 YFSETQ. With 0 bases clipped from V and 5 bases from J, the junction kept 9 bases outside the gene matches. CDR3 amino acids: CASSLGQGWGVETQYF. CDR3 in DNA: TGCGCCAGCAGCTTGGGACAGGGGTGGGGAGTGGAGACCCAGTACTTC.

The rearrangement links TRBV5-1 to TRBJ2-2, with D unclear. This CDR3 has 16 amino acids. With 0 bases removed from V and 3 bases from J, the gap between germline ends came to 12 bases. CDR1 SGHRS and CDR2 YFSETQ come from the germline V gene. The CDR3 sequence is CASSLGLLPDTGELFF. CDR3 coding DNA: TGCGCCAGCAGCTTGGGGCTCCTCCCTGACACCGGGGAGCTGTTTTTT.

The genes are TRBV14 and TRBJ1-2, with TRBD1 matching 7 bases. Germline CDR1 and CDR2: SGHDN and FVKESK. The CDR3 has 15 residues. Trimming removed 3 bases from V and 7 bases from J; junction bases left unmatched: 11. The CDR3 nucleotides are TGTGCCAGCAGCCATTCATACAGGGGTCTCTTTGGCTACACCTTC. Translating gives CASSHSYRGLFGYTF.

The chain carries TRBV29-1 and TRBJ1-1; D is uncertain. V was cut by 0 bases and J by 5 bases, with 7 bases left in between. Germline V lookup: CDR1 SQVTM, CDR2 ANQGSEA. This CDR3 is 12 amino acids long. This CDR3 reads CSVEEVRTEAFF. DNA of the CDR3: TGCAGCGTTGAAGAAGTGAGGACTGAAGCTTTCTTT.

The chain couples TRBV30 to TRBJ2-5; 10 bases map to TRBD2. V shed 4 bases and J 4 bases; nucleotides not matched to a gene: 6. The germline CDR1 and CDR2 sequences are GTSNPN and SVGIG (reference sequence). This CDR3 region has 14 residues. CDR3: CAWTVAGGRETQYF. The CDR3 DNA reads as TGTGCCTGGACAGTAGCGGGGGGAAGAGAGACCCAGTACTTC.

The V and J genes are TRBV12-3 or TRBV12-4 and TRBJ1-1, with D possibly TRBD1 on 6 matching bases. There are 13 residues in the CDR3. The V and J ends lost 3 bases and 5 bases respectively, with 10 bases between them. CDR3 amino acids: CASSFGGRTEAFF. In DNA form, the CDR3 reads TGTGCCAGCAGTTTCGGGGGGCGGACTGAAGCTTTCTTT.

This clone was seen at least ten times. V and J are TRBV5-1 and TRBJ2-1; D may be TRBD2 (6 bases). V gave up 4 bases and J gave up 4 bases, with 12 bases separating them. Germline CDR1 SGHRS, CDR2 YFSETQ. The CDR3 is made up of 14 amino acids. CDR3 nucleotide sequence: TGCGCCAGCAGCCCGGGAGAACTTTACAATGAGCAGTTCTTC. Amino acid sequence: CASSPGELYNEQFF.

The rearrangement links TRBV9 to TRBJ1-2; 9 positions agree with TRBD1. Trimming removed 0 bases from V and 4 bases from J; junction bases left unmatched: 1. The length of the CDR3 is 14 residues. Germline CDR1 reads SGDLS; CDR2 reads YYNGEE. CDR3 nucleotides: TGTGCCAGCAGCGTAGAGGACAGGGGCTATGGCTACACCTTC. It codes for CASSVEDRGYGYTF.

The gene calls are TRBV30 and TRBJ1-2; 7 nucleotides align to TRBD1. V lost 7 bases, J lost 1 base, and 12 bases stayed unmatched. This CDR3 has 15 residues. Germline values: CDR1 GTSNPN, CDR2 SVGIG (reference sequence). The CDR3 region has the DNA TGTGCCTTACAGGGGACACTGAACCTTAACTATGGCTACACCTTC. This sequence encodes CALQGTLNLNYGYTF.

This clone has a single count. The chain links TRBV6-2 or TRBV6-3 to TRBJ2-7; TRBD1 matches at 8 bases. This CDR3 spans 16 amino acids. Losses at the gene ends were 2 bases for V and 3 bases for J; bases not matched to a gene: 9. Germline lookup yields CDR1 MNHEY and CDR2 SVGEGT. Here the CDR3 reads CASSYSIRTGSYEQYF. In nucleotides, the CDR3 is TGTGCCAGCAGTTACAGTATACGGACAGGGAGCTACGAGCAGTACTTC.

This clone appeared once. The CDR3 reads CASTGRGVYNEQFF. The CDR3 DNA is TGTGCCAGCACCGGGCGGGGAGTGTACAATGAGCAGTTCTTC. The chain uses TRBV28 and TRBJ2-1; TRBD2 is a possible D gene (6 bases). The CDR3 spans 14 residues. The germline V gene encodes CDR1 MDHEN and CDR2 SYDVKM. Between the trimmed V and J ends, which lost 7 bases and 4 bases, there was a span of 14 bases. The full variable domain, in which reference TRBV28 and TRBJ2-1 provide the parts outside the CDR3, is DVKVTQSSRYLVKRTGEKVFLECVQDMDHENMFWYRQDPGLGLRLIYFSYDVKMKEKGDIPEGYSVSREKKERFSLILESASTNQTSMYLCASTGRGVYNEQFFGPGTRLTVL.